These T cell receptor beta chains were read from a single sample in a study of cytomegalovirus exposure and HLA in healthy donors. The repertoire was sequenced with immunoSEQ multiplex PCR; TCRdb's copy has only in-frame clones and lacks some. The top ten clones hold 0.65% to 0.9% of a sample with over 150,000 clones, around 88% of them seen once. The material sequenced was PBMCs. Receptors originate from a woman in her twenties or thirties in good health and CMV-seronegative. CDR3s include the opening cysteine and the closing phenylalanine or tryptophan.

j_call v_call cdr3_aa
TRBJ2-7 TRBV9 CASSPETGYEQYF
TRBJ2-2 TRBV15 CATSGRDRGEELFF
TRBJ2-5 TRBV7-2 CASGSAGPGGAQYF
TRBJ2-2 TRBV7-2 CASSFGRSTGELFF
TRBJ2-1 TRBV4-3 CASSPGGLNHNEQFF
TRBJ2-5 TRBV28 CASSSPPETQYF
TRBJ1-2 TRBV27 CASSGTAYGYTF
TRBJ1-3 TRBV6-5 CASRQDRGLGNTIYF
TRBJ2-1 TRBV27 CASSFGGPNNEQFF
TRBJ2-1 TRBV4-1 CASSSSMAGGSYNEQFF
. TRBV10-3 CAISESGGRADEQYF
TRBJ2-7 TRBV14 CASSRDRVDEQYF
TRBJ1-5 TRBV7-9 CASSSSGRGNQPQHF
TRBJ1-5 TRBV2 CASSDSRVSNQPQHF
TRBJ2-1 TRBV5-4 CASSLGGGAGNEQFF